This TCR beta chain came from a study of T cell clusters in autoimmune cytopenias. Study-wide background: TRB sequencing had a median around 52,000 reads and approximately 2,400 distinct clonotypes per sample.

Worth noting for this clonotype: What it recognizes is unknown.

The CDR3 is 13 amino acids. Per germline, CDR1 ENHRY and CDR2 SYGVKD. TRB amplification used roughly 250 ng of peripheral blood genomic DNA. TRB rearrangements were amplified by touch-down multiplex PCR with mixed TRB-A/B primers. From the multiplex PCR reads, TCRdb lists one entry per CDR3 protein and no DNA. This sample's clone table lists 1,000 to 1,500 distinct CDR3 sequences. Study findings and constraints: Functional roles of the in silico T cell clusters still await experimental validation.

This chain links TRBV10-3 with TRBJ2-7; no DNA is available, so the TRBD1 call from TCRdb remains unchecked. Sequenced: peripheral blood. This sequence originates from a human donor with an autoimmune cytopenia or autoimmune hepatitis (not recorded which). CDR3 in amino acids: CAIPGHLPYEQYF.